The 3 T cell receptor beta chains listed next were all sequenced from one sample in a study of OX40 agonist ivuxolimab in advanced cancers. Here immunoSEQ multiplex PCR was the method, and the copy in TCRdb shows in-frame clones only, minus some. This sample has 60,000 to 70,000 clones; 80% occur once, and the top ten carry approximately 1.2%. This specimen was CD4+ or CD8+ T cells sorted from blood, taken in a trial of the OX40 agonist ivuxolimab. These receptors originate from an adult with an advanced solid tumor such as melanoma, head and neck, liver or kidney cancer.

The chain combines TRBV19 with TRBJ1-2; TRBD1 might be the D (6 bases). The V end was cut by 3 bases, the J end by 4 bases, with 9 bases between. CDR1 and CDR2 from the germline V gene are LNHDA and SQIVND (reference sequence). The CDR3 has 13 amino acids. The CDR3 DNA sequence: TGTGCCAGTAGTATTCGAGGGGGCTATGGCTACACCTTC. Translated: CASSIRGGYGYTF.

V and J are TRBV9 and TRBJ2-7; 8 positions agree with TRBD1. The CDR3 length is 14 residues. The germline V gene has CDR1 SGDLS and CDR2 YYNGEE. J lost 4 bases, V lost 4 bases, and 7 bases had no gene match. Here the CDR3 reads CASSRRDRRYEQYF. Here the CDR3 DNA reads TGTGCCAGCAGCCGCCGGGACAGGAGGTACGAGCAGTACTTC.

The chain recombines TRBV4-1 with TRBJ1-1, with D hard to call. Looked up from germline, CDR1 is MGHRA and CDR2 is YSYEKL. This CDR3 comprises 16 residues. Trimming stripped 1 base from V and 10 bases from J, with 22 bases between. The CDR3 sequence is CASSQVLTTGPSRAFF. The CDR3 DNA follows: TGCGCCAGCAGCCAAGTATTGACAACGGGTCCGAGCAGAGCTTTCTTT.